This T cell receptor (beta chain) is drawn from a study of cytotoxic CD8 clonotypes in ibrutinib-treated CLL. Across the study: Sequenced samples delivered averages of roughly 260,000 productive templates and some 93,000 productive rearrangements. Study-level findings and limits: Patients had baseline clonality above age-matched healthy donors, and this clonality moved with circulating CD8+ T-cell counts.

This clone occurred once. The antigen is unknown. TCRdb's copy holds only in-frame clones and misses some; the assay was immunoSEQ multiplex PCR. The table records about 130,000 clones, 70% to 90% of them present only once. TCR beta libraries used about 2 micrograms of genomic DNA from cryopreserved PBMCs. Germline-derived CDR1 and CDR2 are SEHNR and FQNEAQ (reference sequence). The CDR3 consists of 15 residues. With 3 bases removed from V and 4 bases from J, the gap between germline ends came to 13 bases. This TCR was recovered from a human donor with chronic lymphocytic leukemia. This sample comprised PBMCs, obtained after 24 months of ibrutinib treatment. This chain joins TRBV7-9 and TRBJ1-3; D gene ambiguous. CDR3: CASSLDGLRGNTIYF. DNA of the CDR3: TGTGCCAGCAGCTTGGACGGTTTGCGGGGAAACACCATATATTTT.